The sequence of this TCR beta chain was determined in a study of cytomegalovirus exposure and HLA in healthy donors. On the study more broadly: Most genotyped donors, about 81% of about 400, had Caucasian-associated genetic ancestry.

It was with 60 Vbeta and 13 Jbeta primers that the PCR ran. Assay used: immunoSEQ multiplex PCR; TCRdb lists only in-frame clones, some missing. The data contain some 150,000 clones, around three quarters of them singletons. This clone was seen repeatedly, ten times or more. Its target is unknown. Study-wide findings and caveats: For most TCR beta V segments, an earlier analysis put the productive rate at about 87% or about 30% of the time. Some V segments (TRBV6-2 and TRBV6-3 among them) were excluded as indistinguishable. Only CMV serostatus was available as immune exposure information.

The V end was cut by 2 bases, the J end by 0 bases, with 8 bases between. Germline V CDR1 and CDR2: SNHLY, FYNNEI. The CDR3 consists of 15 residues. V is TRBV2 and J is TRBJ1-3; no reliable D call. Sequenced input: PBMCs. This clonotype was obtained from a woman aged 25 to 39 in good health and CMV-seropositive. The CDR3 sequence: CASSEWRSSGNTIYF. The CDR3 nucleotides are TGTGCCAGCAGTGAATGGCGGAGCTCTGGAAACACCATATATTTT.